This is a list of T cell receptor beta chains from one sample in a study of human T cells and chemical hapten exposure. TCRdb independently ran MiXCR on the RACE reads; one entry per CDR3 protein. In the table there are fewer than 140,000 distinct CDR3 sequences, approximately 12% of which are singletons. Source: whole blood, taken in connection with sensitization to the hapten diphenylcyclopropenone (DPC). These receptors were obtained from a woman aged 45-65 years with alopecia areata. Some clones in this sample may be carry-over from other donors' samples. CDR3s include the opening cysteine and the closing phenylalanine or tryptophan. D genes are given only for firm matches. Size tells how often a clone was seen (once, few, many) or the class of an expanded clone, and some rows leave it out.

D	V	size	J	DNA	CDR3
-	TRBV7-2	-	TRBJ1-6	TGTGCCAGCAGCTTAGTCGGGCCCAGTAATTCACCCCTCCACTTT	CASSLVGPSNSPLHF
-	TRBV12-3/TRBV12-4	few	TRBJ1-2	TGTGCCAGCAGTTATGGGTTTTCTAACTATGGCTACACCTTC	CASSYGFSNYGYTF
-	TRBV10-3	few	TRBJ2-3	TGTGCCATCAGTGATCGGCAGGGGTCCGATACGCAGTATTTT	CAISDRQGSDTQYF
TRBD1	TRBV6-5	-	TRBJ2-7	TGTGCCAGCAGTTACTCGAAGGCAGGGGGCTCCTACGAGCAGTACTTC	CASSYSKAGGSYEQYF
-	TRBV20-1	-	TRBJ2-7	TGCAGTGCTAGAGATCCGAGATCTGATGACGAGCAGTACTTC	CSARDPRSDDEQYF
-	TRBV4-3	few	TRBJ2-1	TGCGCCAGCAGCCAAGAAACAGGACCCAATGAGCAGTTCTTC	CASSQETGPNEQFF
-	TRBV9	few	TRBJ2-3	TGTGCCAGCAGCGTATTGCCGGGGGCAAATACGCAGTATTTT	CASSVLPGANTQYF
TRBD2	TRBV7-9	few	TRBJ2-5	TGTGCCAGCAGCCATCCCTGGACTAGCCGGGAGACCCAGTACTTC	CASSHPWTSRETQYF
TRBD2	TRBV28	-	TRBJ2-6	TGTGCCAGCGGCGGGAGTGCTGCTGGGGCCAACGTCCTGACTTTC	CASGGSAAGANVLTF
-	TRBV7-2	few	TRBJ1-1	TGTGCCAGCAGCCCAGACAGACAGAACACTGAAGCTTTCTTT	CASSPDRQNTEAFF
-	TRBV5-5	-	TRBJ1-6	TGTGCCAGCAGCTTGCCCTCAGTGGACCCTTCACCCCTCCACTTT	CASSLPSVDPSPLHF